The rows below give T cell receptor beta chains drawn from one sample of a study of blood T cells in healthy people across ages. TCRdb ran MiXCR on the 5' RACE reads and lists one entry per CDR3 protein. This table holds around 780,000 distinct CDR3 sequences, 45% to 70% found once. The source material was blood. The receptors derive from a man between 40 and 49 years old in good health. Each CDR3 is given with its conserved first and last residue. The D gene is left open where the match is weak. Clone size is stated in some rows and not others, as once, few, many or a class when expanded.

v_gene: TRBV28
abundance: -
j_gene: TRBJ1-2
d_gene: -
CDR3aa: CASSPTLYGYTF
CDR3nt: TGTGCCAGCAGTCCAACCCTTTATGGCTACACCTTC

v_gene: TRBV6-5
abundance: many
j_gene: TRBJ2-1
d_gene: -
CDR3aa: CASSPTRFGNEQFF
CDR3nt: TGTGCCAGCAGTCCGACTAGGTTCGGCAATGAGCAGTTCTTC

v_gene: TRBV7-3
abundance: few
j_gene: TRBJ2-1
d_gene: TRBD2
CDR3aa: CASSPKDRASGRRNNEQFF
CDR3nt: TGTGCCAGCAGCCCCAAGGACCGGGCTAGCGGGAGGCGCAACAATGAGCAGTTCTTC

v_gene: TRBV10-1
abundance: -
j_gene: TRBJ2-3
d_gene: -
CDR3aa: CASWGPGEQYF
CDR3nt: TGCGCCAGCTGGGGACCCGGGGAGCAGTATTTT

v_gene: TRBV20-1
abundance: few
j_gene: TRBJ2-5
d_gene: TRBD1
CDR3aa: CSAPKWTGQETQYF
CDR3nt: TGCAGTGCTCCCAAGTGGACAGGGCAAGAGACCCAGTACTTC

v_gene: TRBV27
abundance: -
j_gene: TRBJ2-7
d_gene: -
CDR3aa: CASSWAGPHEQYF
CDR3nt: TGTGCCAGCAGTTGGGCCGGTCCCCACGAGCAGTACTTC

v_gene: TRBV2
abundance: -
j_gene: TRBJ2-7
d_gene: -
CDR3aa: CASSEGTGREQYF
CDR3nt: TGTGCCAGCAGTGAAGGGACTGGCCGCGAGCAGTACTTC

v_gene: TRBV5-1
abundance: -
j_gene: TRBJ2-1
d_gene: TRBD1
CDR3aa: CASDPGQGILHEQFF
CDR3nt: TGCGCCAGCGACCCGGGACAGGGGATCTTGCATGAGCAGTTCTTC

v_gene: TRBV28
abundance: many
j_gene: TRBJ2-1
d_gene: -
CDR3aa: CASSLRRLINEQFF
CDR3nt: TGTGCCAGCAGTCTCCGGAGGCTAATCAATGAGCAGTTCTTC

v_gene: TRBV25-1
abundance: -
j_gene: TRBJ2-1
d_gene: -
CDR3aa: CASSSPAGAVDEQFF
CDR3nt: TGTGCCAGCAGTTCCCCAGCAGGGGCCGTGGATGAGCAGTTCTTC

v_gene: TRBV25-1
abundance: -
j_gene: TRBJ2-3
d_gene: TRBD2
CDR3aa: CASSEPQVAGNTDTQYF
CDR3nt: TGTGCCAGCAGTGAACCCCAGGTAGCGGGTAACACAGATACGCAGTATTTT

v_gene: TRBV12-5
abundance: -
j_gene: TRBJ2-1
d_gene: TRBD2
CDR3aa: CASATSLAGVSSYNEQFF
CDR3nt: TGTGCTAGTGCCACTTCACTAGCGGGGGTGAGCTCCTACAATGAGCAGTTCTTC

v_gene: TRBV2
abundance: once
j_gene: TRBJ2-7
d_gene: -
CDR3aa: CASSAQGRSFEQYF
CDR3nt: TGTGCCAGCAGTGCCCAGGGAAGGTCGTTCGAGCAGTACTTC

v_gene: TRBV9
abundance: -
j_gene: TRBJ2-7
d_gene: -
CDR3aa: CASSVEGGVPYEQYF
CDR3nt: TGTGCCAGCAGCGTAGAGGGGGGAGTACCCTACGAGCAGTACTTC

v_gene: TRBV28
abundance: -
j_gene: TRBJ2-3
d_gene: TRBD1
CDR3aa: CASSETGLGTDTQYF
CDR3nt: TGTGCCAGCAGTGAGACAGGGTTGGGCACAGATACGCAGTATTTT

v_gene: TRBV5-1
abundance: few
j_gene: TRBJ2-3
d_gene: -
CDR3aa: CASSLRRTDTQYF
CDR3nt: TGCGCCAGCAGTTTACGACGCACAGATACGCAGTATTTT

v_gene: TRBV4-3
abundance: -
j_gene: TRBJ2-7
d_gene: -
CDR3aa: CASSPRRGGYYEQYF
CDR3nt: TGCGCCAGCAGCCCTCGCAGGGGAGGGTATTACGAGCAGTACTTC

v_gene: TRBV29-1
abundance: -
j_gene: TRBJ2-6
d_gene: -
CDR3aa: CSVGGFSGANVLTF
CDR3nt: TGCAGCGTTGGGGGCTTCTCTGGGGCCAACGTCCTGACTTTC

v_gene: TRBV6-1
abundance: -
j_gene: TRBJ1-2
d_gene: -
CDR3aa: CASTAKPIGGVGGYTF
CDR3nt: TGTGCCAGCACTGCGAAGCCGATAGGAGGGGTCGGCGGCTACACCTTC

v_gene: TRBV24-1
abundance: -
j_gene: TRBJ2-1
d_gene: -
CDR3aa: CATQTSSNEQFF
CDR3nt: TGTGCCACCCAAACTTCATCCAATGAGCAGTTCTTC

v_gene: TRBV2
abundance: -
j_gene: TRBJ2-1
d_gene: TRBD1
CDR3aa: CARNLDRSIDEQFF
CDR3nt: TGTGCCAGGAACTTGGACAGGTCGATTGATGAGCAGTTCTTC

v_gene: TRBV2
abundance: -
j_gene: TRBJ2-7
d_gene: -
CDR3aa: CASSRDDSGWAYEQYF
CDR3nt: TGTGCCAGCAGTCGGGACGATAGCGGATGGGCCTACGAGCAGTACTTC

v_gene: TRBV9
abundance: -
j_gene: TRBJ2-3
d_gene: -
CDR3aa: CASSVTSSTAGGTQYF
CDR3nt: TGTGCCAGCAGCGTAACTAGCTCCACAGCAGGAGGTACGCAGTATTTT

v_gene: TRBV7-2
abundance: -
j_gene: TRBJ2-3
d_gene: -
CDR3aa: CASSHDTTTDTQYF
CDR3nt: TGTGCCAGCAGTCACGACACGACCACAGATACGCAGTATTTT

v_gene: TRBV3-1
abundance: -
j_gene: TRBJ2-1
d_gene: -
CDR3aa: CASCFSGFIYNEQFF
CDR3nt: TGTGCCAGCTGTTTTTCCGGGTTCATCTACAATGAGCAGTTCTTC

v_gene: TRBV20-1
abundance: -
j_gene: TRBJ1-2
d_gene: -
CDR3aa: CSAVNREANYGYTF
CDR3nt: TGCAGTGCGGTGAACAGGGAAGCTAACTATGGCTACACCTTC

v_gene: TRBV11-1
abundance: -
j_gene: TRBJ2-5
d_gene: -
CDR3aa: CASSQKGIQETQYF
CDR3nt: TGTGCCAGCAGCCAAAAGGGAATTCAAGAGACCCAGTACTTC

v_gene: TRBV29-1
abundance: few
j_gene: TRBJ2-3
d_gene: TRBD1
CDR3aa: CSVEVTGGRIDTQYF
CDR3nt: TGCAGCGTTGAAGTGACAGGGGGCCGGATAGATACGCAGTATTTT

v_gene: TRBV6-6
abundance: -
j_gene: TRBJ2-1
d_gene: -
CDR3aa: CASSSSRGAESYNEQFF
CDR3nt: TGTGCCAGCAGTTCGTCTAGGGGCGCCGAGAGCTACAATGAGCAGTTCTTC